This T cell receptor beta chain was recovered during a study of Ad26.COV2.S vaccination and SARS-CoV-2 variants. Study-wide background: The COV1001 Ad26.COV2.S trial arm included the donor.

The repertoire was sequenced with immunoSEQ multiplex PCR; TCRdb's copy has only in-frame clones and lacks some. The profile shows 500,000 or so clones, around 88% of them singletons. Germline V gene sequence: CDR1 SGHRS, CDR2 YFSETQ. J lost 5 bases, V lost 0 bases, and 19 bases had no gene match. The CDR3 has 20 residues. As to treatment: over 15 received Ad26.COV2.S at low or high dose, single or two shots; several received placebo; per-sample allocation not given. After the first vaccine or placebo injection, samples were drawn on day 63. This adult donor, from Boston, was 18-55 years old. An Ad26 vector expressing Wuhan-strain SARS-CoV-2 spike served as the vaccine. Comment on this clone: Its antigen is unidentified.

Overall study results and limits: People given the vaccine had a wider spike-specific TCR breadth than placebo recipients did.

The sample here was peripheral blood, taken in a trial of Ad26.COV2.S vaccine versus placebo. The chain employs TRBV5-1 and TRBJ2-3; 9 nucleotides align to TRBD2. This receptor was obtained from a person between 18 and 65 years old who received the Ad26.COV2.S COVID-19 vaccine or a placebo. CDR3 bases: TGCGCCAGCAGCTTGGTCCGGGGTAGCGGGAGAACGGAAAAGAGAGATACGCAGTATTTT. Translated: CASSLVRGSGRTEKRDTQYF. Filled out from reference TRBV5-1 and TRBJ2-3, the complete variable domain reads KAGVTQTPRYLIKTRGQQVTLSCSPISGHRSVSWYQQTPGQGLQFLFEYFSETQRNKGNFPGRFSGRQFSNSRSEMNVSTLELGDSALYLCASSLVRGSGRTEKRDTQYFGPGTRLTVL.